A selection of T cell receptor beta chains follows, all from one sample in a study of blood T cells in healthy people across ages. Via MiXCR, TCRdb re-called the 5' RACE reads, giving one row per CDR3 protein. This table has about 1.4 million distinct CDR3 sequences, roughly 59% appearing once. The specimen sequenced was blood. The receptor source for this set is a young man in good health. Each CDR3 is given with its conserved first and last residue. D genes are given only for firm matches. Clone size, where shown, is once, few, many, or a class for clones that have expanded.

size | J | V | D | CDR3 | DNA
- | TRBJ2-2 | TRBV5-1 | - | CATKRVGNTGELFF | TGCGCCACCAAGCGAGTCGGGAACACCGGGGAGCTGTTTTTT
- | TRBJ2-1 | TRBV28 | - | CASSPDRFYNEQFF | TGTGCCAGCAGCCCGGACAGATTCTACAATGAGCAGTTCTTC
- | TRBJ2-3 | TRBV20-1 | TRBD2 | CSAISGTSGQYF | TGCAGTGCTATCTCCGGGACTAGCGGGCAGTATTTT
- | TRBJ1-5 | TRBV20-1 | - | CSGGYRGNQPQHF | TGCAGTGGGGGTTATCGAGGTAATCAGCCCCAGCATTTT
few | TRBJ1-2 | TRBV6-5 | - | CASSRGSAYGYTF | TGTGCCAGCAGTAGGGGGTCGGCCTATGGCTACACCTTC
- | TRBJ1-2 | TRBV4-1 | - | CASSQERENYGYTF | TGCGCCAGCAGCCAAGAGCGGGAAAACTATGGCTACACCTTC
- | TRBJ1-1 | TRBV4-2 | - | CASSQAGVMNTEAFF | TGTGCCAGCAGCCAAGCCGGGGTTATGAACACTGAAGCTTTCTTT
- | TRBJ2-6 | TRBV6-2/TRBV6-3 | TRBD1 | CASYRDRGFGANVLTF | TGTGCCAGTTACCGGGACAGGGGGTTTGGGGCCAACGTCCTGACTTTC
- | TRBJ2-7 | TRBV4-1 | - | CASRSMDSLFYEQYF | TGCGCCAGCAGGTCAATGGACAGCCTGTTTTACGAGCAGTACTTC
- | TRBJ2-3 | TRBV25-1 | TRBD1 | CASSNYDRAPDTQYF | TGTGCCAGCAGTAATTACGACAGGGCTCCAGATACGCAGTATTTT
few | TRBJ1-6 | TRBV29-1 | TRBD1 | CSVRGHSPLHF | TGCAGCGTGAGGGGGCATTCACCCCTCCACTTT
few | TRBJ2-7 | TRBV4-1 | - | CASSQATQYYEQYF | TGCGCCAGCAGCCAAGCTACACAGTACTACGAGCAGTACTTC
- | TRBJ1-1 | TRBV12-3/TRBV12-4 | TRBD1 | CASSPQGGRDTEAFF | TGTGCCAGCAGTCCCCAGGGGGGACGGGACACTGAAGCTTTCTTT
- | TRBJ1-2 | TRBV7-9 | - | CASSLDRLGYTF | TGTGCCAGCAGCTTAGACCGGCTGGGCTACACCTTC
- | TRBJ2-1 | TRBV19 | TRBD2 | CASTRLAGRNEQFF | TGTGCCAGTACTAGACTAGCGGGACGAAATGAGCAGTTCTTC
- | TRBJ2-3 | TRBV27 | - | CASRSTRTRQSTDTQYF | TGTGCCAGCAGATCCACGCGGACGAGACAGTCCACAGATACGCAGTATTTT
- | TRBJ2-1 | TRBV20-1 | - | CSAGKGGWNEQFF | TGCAGTGCTGGCAAGGGGGGTTGGAATGAGCAGTTCTTC
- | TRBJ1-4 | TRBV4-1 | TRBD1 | CASSQEGDSSRNEKLFF | TGCGCCAGCAGCCAAGAAGGGGACAGTTCCCGTAATGAAAAACTGTTTTTT
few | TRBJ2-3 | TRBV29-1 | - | CSVDDILATDTQYF | TGCAGCGTTGACGACATACTAGCCACAGATACGCAGTATTTT
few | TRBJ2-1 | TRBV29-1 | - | CYTTRYNEQFF | TGTTACACAACCCGCTACAATGAGCAGTTCTTC
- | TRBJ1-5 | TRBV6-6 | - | CASSAGGSVYSNQPQHF | TGTGCCAGCAGCGCCGGTGGCAGTGTCTATAGCAATCAGCCCCAGCATTTT
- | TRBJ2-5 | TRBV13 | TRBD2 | CASSGGTGEGETQYF | TGTGCCAGCAGCGGAGGGACTGGGGAGGGAGAGACCCAGTACTTC
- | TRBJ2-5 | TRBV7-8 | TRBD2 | CASSLAVAGGQETQYF | TGTGCCAGCAGCTTAGCGGTAGCGGGGGGTCAAGAGACCCAGTACTTC
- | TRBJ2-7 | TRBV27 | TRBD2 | CASSSGLGSYEQYF | TGTGCCAGCAGTTCCGGACTAGGCTCCTACGAGCAGTACTTC
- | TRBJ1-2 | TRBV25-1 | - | CASSEPQPGQLDGYTF | TGTGCCAGCAGTGAACCCCAACCCGGACAGCTAGACGGCTACACCTTC
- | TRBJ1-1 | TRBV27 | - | CASSSGQIYTEAFF | TGTGCCAGCAGCTCCGGACAGATTTACACTGAAGCTTTCTTT
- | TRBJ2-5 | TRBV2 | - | CASSPVPGQETQYF | TGTGCCAGCAGCCCGGTGCCCGGGCAAGAGACCCAGTACTTC
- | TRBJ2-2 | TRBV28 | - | CASSPDFFWGELFF | TGTGCCAGCAGTCCTGATTTCTTCTGGGGGGAGCTGTTTTTT
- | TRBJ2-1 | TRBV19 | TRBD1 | CASSPHGQGLDNEQFF | TGTGCCAGTAGTCCACATGGACAGGGGTTAGATAATGAGCAGTTCTTC
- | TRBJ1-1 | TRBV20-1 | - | CSAQDPGRNTEAFF | TGCAGTGCTCAAGACCCAGGCCGGAACACTGAAGCTTTCTTT
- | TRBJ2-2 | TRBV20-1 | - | CSELALTGELFF | TGCAGTGAGTTAGCCTTAACCGGGGAGCTGTTTTTT
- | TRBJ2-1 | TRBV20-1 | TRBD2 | CSARRAAGGIYNEQFF | TGCAGTGCTAGGAGGGCGGCGGGGGGAATTTACAATGAGCAGTTCTTC
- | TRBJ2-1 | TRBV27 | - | CASSVSGYNEQFF | TGTGCCAGCAGTGTTTCAGGGTACAATGAGCAGTTCTTC
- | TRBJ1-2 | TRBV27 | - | CASSFSSTGLNYGYTF | TGTGCCAGCAGTTTCTCCTCTACAGGATTAAACTATGGCTACACCTTC